The TCR beta chain described here comes from a study of blood T cell repertoires in COVID-19. Overall study: Samples representing acute and convalescent COVID-19 were sourced from the United States, Italy and Spain. Nucleic acid was either cDNA or gDNA, and it came from T cells, B-cell-depleted T cells, or PBMCs.

The CDR3 totals 13 residues. Per germline, CDR1 LNHDA and CDR2 SQIVND (reference sequence). Trimming pared 4 bases from V and 2 bases from J, leaving 9 bases between. The count of this clone is one. Authors' methods: The assay estimated nucleated cells by amplifying reference gene primers. Using immunoSEQ multiplex PCR, the repertoire was profiled, and TCRdb retains in-frame clones only, with some absent. That table gives V, J and clone size, and the DNA gave D and trimming. The sample lists 250,000 or so clones, over 80% seen once, with roughly 2% in the top ten. J is TRBJ2-7 and V is TRBV19, with a possible D match to TRBD2 (5 bases). The clonotype was recovered from a man aged 25 to 45 who had recovered from COVID-19. Sequences were obtained from peripheral blood. The CDR3 DNA reads TGTGCCAGTAGTACCGGGGTCGCCTACGAGCAGTACTTC. Protein sequence: CASSTGVAYEQYF.